Listed below are T cell receptor beta chains from one sample, sequenced in a study of PD-L1 blockade in urothelial cancer. Here immunoSEQ multiplex PCR was the method, and the copy in TCRdb shows in-frame clones only, minus some. The profile covers under 95,000 clones, with over 80% appearing a single time and 2% to 2.5% taken by the ten largest. The sequenced sample was PBMCs, obtained around atezolizumab (anti-PD-L1) treatment. The source of these receptors is a man aged 55 to 69 with urothelial cancer. Both conserved end residues are part of each CDR3. Fields, in order: V gene, CDR3 protein.

TRBV28	CASSLTGPYEQYF
TRBV2	CASRSDRSDEKLFF
TRBV11-2	CASSLDPDTNYGYTF
TRBV28	CASSFRQGQSQYF
TRBV5-1	CASSLGQVRNEQFF
TRBV11-2	CASSTPRGGLFYGYTF
TRBV18	CASSGTTDTQYF
TRBV6-5	CASRLQGGGYTF
TRBV28	CASMAAVYYEQYF
TRBV9	CASSLDGSSNQPQHF
TRBV10-1	CANQCGGKNTGELFF
TRBV28	CASIPGGQGSGTEAFF
TRBV7-9	CASSWLGTGGNNEQFF
TRBV7-9	CASSSSGTGGEKLFF
TRBV18	CASSPGLAATDTQYF
TRBV6-5	CASRRGFAGELFF
TRBV27	CASSPSGSSYEQYF
TRBV19	CASSPTGVNQPQHF
TRBV6-5	CASSPSGFYGYTF
TRBV7-9	CASSLGESPNEKLFF
TRBV10-2	CASSGRGTYEQYF
TRBV7-6	CASSLGANTEAFF
TRBV2	CASRAGQGAREQYF
TRBV6-5	CASRWGHGNTIYF
TRBV4-3	CASSQGQGYGYTF
TRBV10-3	CAISFTDRNNEQFF
TRBV10-3	CAISSSPGINYGYTF
TRBV7-2	CASSRDRKETQYF
TRBV19	CASGTDTGAGEQYF
TRBV7-2	CASSLIGGRAGRDTQYF
TRBV28	CASTPDRGHQPQHF
TRBV28	CASSSTRGAFF
TRBV11-2	CASSWPTSGGARTKNIQYF
TRBV4-3	CASSQRGDRVAYGYTF
TRBV2	CASSIRDSSNQPQHF
TRBV4-1	CASSQGNSGQETQYF
TRBV5-4	CASSLERGEQFF
TRBV5-1	CARRGREYEKLFF
TRBV19	CASAYSGANVLTF
TRBV27	CASSARGTGVQPGELFF
TRBV7-9	CACFGESPSYEQYF
TRBV7-9	CASSFYRGAGANVLTF
TRBV4-3	CASSVNLGPSNEQFF
TRBV11-2	CASSLDWGGRMETQYF
TRBV6-6	CASTSGQGSYNSPLHF
TRBV5-8	CASSLGGRATYEQYF
TRBV18	CASSLSGTGGNEQYF
TRBV28	CASENAGALRELFF
TRBV5-1	CASSRDREKYF
TRBV4-1	CASSPERGGGGLYNEQFF
TRBV19	CASSGGSYNEQFF
TRBV28	CASSLQGASSGNTIYF
TRBV28	CASSLTQGALYGYTF
TRBV7-9	CASSDMSSGNTIYF
TRBV29-1	CSGASVGTGPGNIQYF
TRBV19	CASSVDRGNYGYTF
TRBV7-9	CASSLVPSGNDEQFF
TRBV19	CASSPRQGNSHEQYF
TRBV19	CASSIVPDYSNQPQHF